This paragraph covers one T cell receptor beta chain sequence. The table lists this clonotype with many counts. Which antigen it targets is not known. No much larger clone exists at a distance of one base, and base qualities are not known. This record belongs to a study of glioma-infiltrating T cells (dated by TCRdb to the mid-2010s). As for the study more broadly: Sequencing of TCR alpha- and beta-chain repertoires was performed on glioma tissue, on non-neoplastic brain tissue, and on matched peripheral blood mononuclear cells. To gauge divergence between tissue and blood T-cell populations, every tissue-infiltrating repertoire was compared against the peripheral blood repertoire from the same patient. Three low-grade glioma patients, under ten primary glioblastoma patients and three non-glioma patients contributing non-neoplastic brain tissue were included in the paired cohort.

The CDR3 starts with the cysteine, ends with the phenylalanine, and has 13 residues. This entry keeps only the CDR3 DNA: 39 bases, framed from base 1. V is shortened by 1 base, J by 6 bases, and the region joining them spans 7 bases. The germline V gene sets CDR1 to SGHVS and CDR2 to FQNEAQ. Study-wide conclusions, independent of this receptor: Group comparisons were based on small numbers of patients: three non-neoplastic, three low-grade glioma and eight or nine glioblastoma patients. In non-neoplastic patients, VJ-independent divergence between tissue and blood fell below expectation, whereas in all gliomas, and especially in low-grade gliomas, the divergence rose above expectation. Very few CDR3 sequences were shared between tissue and blood, attributed to high CDR3 diversity and limited sampling.

TCR alpha and beta CDR3 regions were amplified with the iRepertoire nested amplicon-rescue multiplex PCR (arm-PCR) platform from RNA. One-step reverse transcription and amplification used about 95-400 ng of tissue mRNA or PBMC total RNA as input. Following bead purification, Illumina adapters were added by a secondary multiplex PCR, and libraries between 200 and 400 bp were gel-purified. Demultiplexing relied on internal 6-nucleotide barcodes carried by the libraries. Sequencing of the libraries was done on an Illumina MiSeq using 2x220 or 2x250 nucleotide paired-end reads. As for the authors' bioinformatics: FLASH 1.2.11 was used to merge paired reads, and BWA-MEM then aligned the reads to the GRCh37 human genome before TRA and TRB reads were extracted. For V and J assignment, an IMGT-derived reference of cassette sequences and CDR3 motifs that included pseudogenes was used. Reads were translated in three frames, and productive CDR3s were defined as those with a C...FGXG motif and no stop codons. Clonotypes were defined as unique combinations of V-J cassette pair and CDR3 amino acid sequence. Hamming distance filtering was applied to reads, with thresholds set by the sequence error rate of each sample in mapped regions. TCRdb passed the public sequencing reads through fastp at Q25 and MiXCR, retaining productive beta sequences. For every CDR3 protein sequence, its rows merge into one entry that carries the most common genes and DNA. TCRdb assigned the V and J calls; the authors' analysis was not used. This sample comprises fewer than 200,000 distinct CDR3 sequences, around 30% of them detected only once. Together, the top ten hold 20% to 25% of the sample.

The sequence joins TRBV7-8 to TRBJ1-5; too little of a D gene remains to name it. The sequencing sample was made of glioma tissue, nonneoplastic brain tissue, or PBMCs (not recorded which). The clonotype originates from a human donor with low-grade glioma or glioblastoma, undergoing nonglioma brain surgery, or in good health (not recorded which). The CDR3 protein sequence reads: CASSLGFAQPQHF. The bases read TGTGCCAGCAGCTTAGGGTTCGCTCAGCCCCAGCATTTT.